This TCR beta chain was observed in a study of blood T cell repertoires in COVID-19. Measured with immunoSEQ multiplex PCR; TCRdb has only the in-frame clones, and not every one. The sample includes 150,000 to 200,000 clones, around 84% seen only once; the top ten take more than 3%. This clone was observed once. Looked up from germline, CDR1 is LGHDT and CDR2 is YNNKEL (reference sequence). V was clipped by 6 bases and J by 8 bases; unmatched bases: 18. The CDR3 contains 17 residues. V and J are TRBV3-1 (or the pseudogene TRBV3-2) and TRBJ1-2; TRBD1 matches 10 bases. The receptor was derived from a woman between 25 and 40 years old who had been exposed to COVID-19. The sequencing input was PBMCs or T cells enriched from blood (not recorded which). This chain's CDR3 is CASSRFRDRGNGMGYTF. CDR3 nucleotides: TGTGCCAGCAGTCGGTTCCGGGACAGGGGAAACGGTATGGGCTACACCTTC.